In its sample, the clone carrying this T cell receptor (beta chain) was seen many times. The target antigen is unknown. Alongside a J-beta primer mix, a sample-barcoded 5' primer served in a second PCR lasting roughly 6 to 12 cycles. TCRdb re-analysed the 5' RACE reads in MiXCR, keeping a single row per CDR3 protein. The table records about 290,000 distinct CDR3 sequences, roughly 29% of them present only once. The data are from a study of blood T cells in healthy people across ages. Regarding the study as a whole: Estimates of diversity drawn from one million T cells were considered underestimates. Whereas aged donors had fewer naive CD4+ cells, long-lived donors had more of them and higher diversity.

The CDR3 is 17 amino acids. V shed 5 bases and J 2 bases; nucleotides not matched to a gene: 7. Germline V lookup: CDR1 SGHTA, CDR2 FQGNSA. Sequences were obtained from blood. This receptor was identified in a woman in her 70s in good health. The chain recombines TRBV7-2 with TRBJ2-7, with 15 bases aligning to TRBD2. The CDR3 DNA is TGTGCCAGCAGCGGACCGGGACTAGCGGGAGGAACCTACGAGCAGTACTTC. Encoded protein: CASSGPGLAGGTYEQYF.